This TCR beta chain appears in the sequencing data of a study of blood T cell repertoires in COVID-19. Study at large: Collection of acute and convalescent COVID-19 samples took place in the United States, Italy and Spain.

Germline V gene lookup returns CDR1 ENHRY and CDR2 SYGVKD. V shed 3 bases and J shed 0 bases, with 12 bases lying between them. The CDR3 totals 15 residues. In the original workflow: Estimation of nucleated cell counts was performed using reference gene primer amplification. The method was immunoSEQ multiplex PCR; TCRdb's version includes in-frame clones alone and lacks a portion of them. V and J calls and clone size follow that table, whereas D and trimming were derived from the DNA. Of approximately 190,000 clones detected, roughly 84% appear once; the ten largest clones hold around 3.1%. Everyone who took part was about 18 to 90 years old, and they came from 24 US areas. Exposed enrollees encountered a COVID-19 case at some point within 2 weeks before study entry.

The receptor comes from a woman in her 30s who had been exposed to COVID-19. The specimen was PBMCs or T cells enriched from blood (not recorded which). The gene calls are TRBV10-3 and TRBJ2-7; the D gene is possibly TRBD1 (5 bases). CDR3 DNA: TGTGCCATCAGTGAACAGGTAGATACCTCCTACGAGCAGTACTTC. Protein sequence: CAISEQVDTSYEQYF.